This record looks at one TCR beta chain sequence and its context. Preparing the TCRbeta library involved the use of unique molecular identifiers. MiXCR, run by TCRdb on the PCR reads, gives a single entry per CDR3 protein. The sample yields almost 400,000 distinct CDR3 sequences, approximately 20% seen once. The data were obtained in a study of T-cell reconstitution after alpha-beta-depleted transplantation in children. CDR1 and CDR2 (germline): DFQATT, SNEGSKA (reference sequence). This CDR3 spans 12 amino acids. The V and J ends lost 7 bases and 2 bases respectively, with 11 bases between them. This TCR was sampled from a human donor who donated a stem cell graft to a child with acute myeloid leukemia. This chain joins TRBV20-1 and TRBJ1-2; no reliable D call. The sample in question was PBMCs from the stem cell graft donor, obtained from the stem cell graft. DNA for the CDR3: TGCAGTGTCAGTACGGGGAACTATGGCTACACCTTC. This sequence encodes CSVSTGNYGYTF.